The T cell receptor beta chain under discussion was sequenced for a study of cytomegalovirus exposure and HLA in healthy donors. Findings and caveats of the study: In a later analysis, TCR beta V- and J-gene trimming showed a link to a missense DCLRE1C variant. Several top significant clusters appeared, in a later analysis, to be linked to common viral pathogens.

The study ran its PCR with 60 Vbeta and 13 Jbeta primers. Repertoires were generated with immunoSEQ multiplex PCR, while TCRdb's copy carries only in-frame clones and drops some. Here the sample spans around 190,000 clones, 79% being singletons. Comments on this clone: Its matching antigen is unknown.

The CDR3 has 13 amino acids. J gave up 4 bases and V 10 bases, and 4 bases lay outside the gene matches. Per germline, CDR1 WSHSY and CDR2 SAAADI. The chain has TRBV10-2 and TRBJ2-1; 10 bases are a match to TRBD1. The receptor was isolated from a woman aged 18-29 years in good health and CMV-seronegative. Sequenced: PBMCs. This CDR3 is CAIGQGGYNEQFF. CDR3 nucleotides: TGCGCCATAGGACAGGGGGGGTACAATGAGCAGTTCTTC.